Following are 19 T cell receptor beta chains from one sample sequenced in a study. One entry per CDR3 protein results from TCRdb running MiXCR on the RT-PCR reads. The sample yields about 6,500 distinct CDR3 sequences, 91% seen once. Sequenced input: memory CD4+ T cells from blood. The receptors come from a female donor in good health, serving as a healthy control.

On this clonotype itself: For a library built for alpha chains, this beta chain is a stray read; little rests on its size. CDR3 residues: CASSFGSVRELTGELFF. The CDR3 DNA is TGTGCCAGCAGCTTTGGGTCAGTCCGGGAACTGACCGGGGAGCTGTTTTTT. The J gene is TRBJ2-2, the V gene TRBV5-4; weak D call: TRBD2 (5 bases). This CDR3 contains 17 residues. The germline CDR1 and CDR2 sequences are SGHNT and YYREEE (reference sequence). Trimming took off 2 bases at V and 5 bases at J, with 19 bases between the two ends. The whole variable domain, filled in from reference TRBV5-4 and TRBJ2-2, reads ETGVTQSPTHLIKTRGQQVTLRCSSQSGHNTVSWYQQALGQGPQFIFQYYREEENGRGNFPPRFSGLQFPNYSSELNVNALELDDSALYLCASSFGSVRELTGELFFGEGSRLTVL.

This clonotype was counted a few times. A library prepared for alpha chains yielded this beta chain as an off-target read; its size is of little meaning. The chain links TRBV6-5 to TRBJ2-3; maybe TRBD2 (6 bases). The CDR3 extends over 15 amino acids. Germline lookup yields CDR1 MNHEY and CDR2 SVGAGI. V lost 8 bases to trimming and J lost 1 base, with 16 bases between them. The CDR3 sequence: CASLSGEAGTDTQYF. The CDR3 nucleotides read TGTGCCAGCCTTTCGGGGGAAGCGGGCACAGATACGCAGTATTTT.

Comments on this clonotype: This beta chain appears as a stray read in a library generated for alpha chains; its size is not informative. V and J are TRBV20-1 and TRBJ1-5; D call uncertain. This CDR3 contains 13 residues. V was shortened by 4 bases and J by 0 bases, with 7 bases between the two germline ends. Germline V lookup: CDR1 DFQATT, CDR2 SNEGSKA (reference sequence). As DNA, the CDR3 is TGCAGTGCTACACGTAATAGCAATCAGCCCCAGCATTTT. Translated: CSATRNSNQPQHF.

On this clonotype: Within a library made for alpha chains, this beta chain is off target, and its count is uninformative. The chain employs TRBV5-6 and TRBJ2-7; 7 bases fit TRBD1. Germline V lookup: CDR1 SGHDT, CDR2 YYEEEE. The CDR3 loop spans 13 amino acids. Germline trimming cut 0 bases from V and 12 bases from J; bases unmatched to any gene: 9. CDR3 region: CASSLEEPGTAYF. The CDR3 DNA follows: TGTGCCAGCAGCTTGGAGGAGCCTGGGACAGCGTACTTC.

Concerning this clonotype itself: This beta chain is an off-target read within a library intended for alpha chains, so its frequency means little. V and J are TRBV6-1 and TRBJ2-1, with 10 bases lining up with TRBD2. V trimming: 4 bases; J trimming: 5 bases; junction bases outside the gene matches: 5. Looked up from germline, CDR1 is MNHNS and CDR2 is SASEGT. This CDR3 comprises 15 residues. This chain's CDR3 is CASSVSSGSDNEQFF. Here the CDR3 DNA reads TGTGCCAGCAGTGTCTCTAGCGGGAGCGACAATGAGCAGTTCTTC.

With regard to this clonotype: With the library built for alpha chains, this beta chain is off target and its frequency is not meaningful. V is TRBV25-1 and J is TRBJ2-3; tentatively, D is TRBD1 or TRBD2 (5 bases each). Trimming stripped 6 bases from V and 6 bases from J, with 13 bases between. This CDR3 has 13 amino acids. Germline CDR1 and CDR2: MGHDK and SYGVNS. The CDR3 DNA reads TGTGCCAGCAGGGGGGTGGGCAGTGATACGCAGTATTTT. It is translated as CASRGVGSDTQYF.

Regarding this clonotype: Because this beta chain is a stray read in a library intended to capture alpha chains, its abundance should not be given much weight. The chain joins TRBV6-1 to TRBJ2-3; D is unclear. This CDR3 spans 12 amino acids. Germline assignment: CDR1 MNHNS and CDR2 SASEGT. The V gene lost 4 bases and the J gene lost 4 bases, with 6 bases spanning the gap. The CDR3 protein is CASSARADTQYF. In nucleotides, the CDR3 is TGTGCCAGCAGTGCGAGAGCAGATACGCAGTATTTT.

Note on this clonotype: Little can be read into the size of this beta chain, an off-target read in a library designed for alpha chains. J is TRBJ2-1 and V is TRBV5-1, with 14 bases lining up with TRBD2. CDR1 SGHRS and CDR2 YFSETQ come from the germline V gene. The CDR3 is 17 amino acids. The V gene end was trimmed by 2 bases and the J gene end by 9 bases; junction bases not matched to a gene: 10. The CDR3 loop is CASSLTGTSGSRSEQFF. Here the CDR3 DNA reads TGCGCCAGCAGCTTAACCGGGACTAGCGGGAGTAGAAGTGAGCAGTTCTTC.

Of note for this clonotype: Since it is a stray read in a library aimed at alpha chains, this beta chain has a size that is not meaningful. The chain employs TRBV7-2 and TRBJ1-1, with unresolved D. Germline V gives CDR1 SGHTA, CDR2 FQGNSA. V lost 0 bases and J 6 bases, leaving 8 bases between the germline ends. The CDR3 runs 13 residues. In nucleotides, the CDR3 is TGTGCCAGCAGCTTAGCGAGAAGTTCTGAAGCTTTCTTT. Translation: CASSLARSSEAFF.

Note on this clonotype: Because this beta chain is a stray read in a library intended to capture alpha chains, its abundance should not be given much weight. CDR3 loop: CASSLYGSAGGLQETQYF. In DNA, the CDR3 is TGTGCCAGCAGCTTATACGGTAGCGCGGGGGGGCTCCAAGAGACCCAGTACTTC. This chain connects TRBV11-2 to TRBJ2-5; 9 positions match TRBD2. The CDR3 consists of 18 residues. Germline V lookup: CDR1 SGHAT, CDR2 FQNNGV. Trimming removed 2 bases from V and 1 base from J; junction bases left unmatched: 11.

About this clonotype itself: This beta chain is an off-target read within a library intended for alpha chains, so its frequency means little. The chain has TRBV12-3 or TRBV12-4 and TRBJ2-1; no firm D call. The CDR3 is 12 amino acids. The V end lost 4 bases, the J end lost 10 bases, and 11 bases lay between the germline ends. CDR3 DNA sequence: TGTGCCAGCAGTTCTCAGACCGGAGAGCAGTTCTTC. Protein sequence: CASSSQTGEQFF.

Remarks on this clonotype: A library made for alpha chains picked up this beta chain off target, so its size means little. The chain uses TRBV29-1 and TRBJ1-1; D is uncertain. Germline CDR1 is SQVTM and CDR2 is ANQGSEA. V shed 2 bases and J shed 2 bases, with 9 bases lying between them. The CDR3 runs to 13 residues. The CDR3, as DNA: TGCAGCGTTGAACAGGCCCTAAACACTGAAGCTTTCTTT. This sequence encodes CSVEQALNTEAFF.

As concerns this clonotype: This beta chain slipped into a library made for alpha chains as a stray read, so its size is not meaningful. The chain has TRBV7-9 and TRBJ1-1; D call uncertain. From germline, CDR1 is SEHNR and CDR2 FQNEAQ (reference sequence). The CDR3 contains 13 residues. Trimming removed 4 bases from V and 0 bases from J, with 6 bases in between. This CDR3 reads CASSYEMNTEAFF. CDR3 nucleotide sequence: TGTGCCAGCAGCTATGAAATGAACACTGAAGCTTTCTTT.

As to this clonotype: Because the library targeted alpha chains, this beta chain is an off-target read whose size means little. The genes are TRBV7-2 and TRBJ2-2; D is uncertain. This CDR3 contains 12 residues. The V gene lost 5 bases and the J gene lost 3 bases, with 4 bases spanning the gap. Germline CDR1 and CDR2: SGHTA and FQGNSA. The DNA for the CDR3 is TGTGCCAGCAGCCACGACACCGGGGAGCTGTTTTTT. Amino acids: CASSHDTGELFF.

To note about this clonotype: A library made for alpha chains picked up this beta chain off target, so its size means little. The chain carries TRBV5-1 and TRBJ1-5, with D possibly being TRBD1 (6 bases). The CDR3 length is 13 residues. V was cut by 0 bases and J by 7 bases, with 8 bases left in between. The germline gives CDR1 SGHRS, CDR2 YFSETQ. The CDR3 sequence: CASSLEGEQPQHF. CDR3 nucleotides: TGCGCCAGCAGCTTGGAGGGGGAGCAGCCCCAGCATTTT.

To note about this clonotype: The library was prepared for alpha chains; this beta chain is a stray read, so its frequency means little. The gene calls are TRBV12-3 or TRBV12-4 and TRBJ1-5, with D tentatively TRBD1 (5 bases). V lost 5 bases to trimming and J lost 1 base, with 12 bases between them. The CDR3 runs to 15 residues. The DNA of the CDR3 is TGTGCCAGCAGTATTGGGGGGACGAGCAATCAGCCCCAGCATTTT. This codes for CASSIGGTSNQPQHF.

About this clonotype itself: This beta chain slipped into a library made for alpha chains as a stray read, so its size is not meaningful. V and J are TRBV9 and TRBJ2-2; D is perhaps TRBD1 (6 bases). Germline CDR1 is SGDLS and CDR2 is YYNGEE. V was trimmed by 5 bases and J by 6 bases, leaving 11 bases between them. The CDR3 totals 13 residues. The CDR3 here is CASSFAGAGELFF. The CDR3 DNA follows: TGTGCCAGCAGTTTTGCAGGGGCCGGGGAGCTGTTTTTT.

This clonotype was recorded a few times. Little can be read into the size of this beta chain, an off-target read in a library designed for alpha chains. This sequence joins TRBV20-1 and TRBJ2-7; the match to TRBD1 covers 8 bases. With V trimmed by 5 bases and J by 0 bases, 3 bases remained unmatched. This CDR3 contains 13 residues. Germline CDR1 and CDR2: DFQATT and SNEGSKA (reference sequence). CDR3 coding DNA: TGCAGTGCTTACAGGGGGGACTCCTACGAGCAGTACTTC. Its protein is CSAYRGDSYEQYF.

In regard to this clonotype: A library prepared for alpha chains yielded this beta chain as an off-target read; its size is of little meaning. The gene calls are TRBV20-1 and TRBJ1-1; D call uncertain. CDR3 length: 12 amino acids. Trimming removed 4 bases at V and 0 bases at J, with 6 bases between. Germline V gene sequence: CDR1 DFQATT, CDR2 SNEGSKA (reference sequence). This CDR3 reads CSATTLNTEAFF. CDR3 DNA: TGCAGTGCTACTACACTGAACACTGAAGCTTTCTTT.